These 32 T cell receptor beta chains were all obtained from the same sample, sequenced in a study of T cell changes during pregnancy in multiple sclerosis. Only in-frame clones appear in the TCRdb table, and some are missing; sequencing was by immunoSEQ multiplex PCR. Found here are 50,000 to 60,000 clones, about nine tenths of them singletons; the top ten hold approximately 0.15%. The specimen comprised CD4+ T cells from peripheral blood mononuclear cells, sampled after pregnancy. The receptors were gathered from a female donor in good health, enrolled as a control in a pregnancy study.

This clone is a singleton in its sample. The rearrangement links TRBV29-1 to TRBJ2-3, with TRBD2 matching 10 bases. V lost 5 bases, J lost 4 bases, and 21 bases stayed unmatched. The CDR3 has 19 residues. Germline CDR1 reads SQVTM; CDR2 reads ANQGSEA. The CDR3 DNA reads TGCAGCGTTCGTCCACGAACTAGCGGGGCAACCCGCCAATCAGATACGCAGTATTTT. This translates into CSVRPRTSGATRQSDTQYF.

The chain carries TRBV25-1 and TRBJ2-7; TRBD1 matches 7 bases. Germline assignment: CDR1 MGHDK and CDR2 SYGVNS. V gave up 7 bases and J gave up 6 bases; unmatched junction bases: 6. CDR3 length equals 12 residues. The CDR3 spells CASNRGYGEQYF. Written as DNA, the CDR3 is TGTGCCAGCAACAGGGGTTACGGCGAGCAGTACTTC.

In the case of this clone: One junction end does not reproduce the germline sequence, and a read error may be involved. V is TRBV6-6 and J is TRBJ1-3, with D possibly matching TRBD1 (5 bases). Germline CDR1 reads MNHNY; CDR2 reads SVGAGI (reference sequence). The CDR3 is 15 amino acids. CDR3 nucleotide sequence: TGCATGGTAGGGACTTCCCGACCCTCTGGAAACACCATATATTTT. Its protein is CMVGTSRPSGNTIYF.

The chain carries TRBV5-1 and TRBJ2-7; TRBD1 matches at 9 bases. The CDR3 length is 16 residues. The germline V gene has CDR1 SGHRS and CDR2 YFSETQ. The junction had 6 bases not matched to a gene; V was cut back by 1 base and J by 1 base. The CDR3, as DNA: TGCGCCAGCAGCTTGTGGGACAGGGTGAGATCCTACGAGCAGTACTTC. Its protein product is CASSLWDRVRSYEQYF.

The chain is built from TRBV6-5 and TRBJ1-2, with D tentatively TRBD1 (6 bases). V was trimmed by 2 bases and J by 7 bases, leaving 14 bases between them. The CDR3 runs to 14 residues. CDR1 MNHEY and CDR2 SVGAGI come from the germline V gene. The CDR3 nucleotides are TGTGCCAGCAGTTACCGAAGAGCAGGGGTTGGCTACACCTTC. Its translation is CASSYRRAGVGYTF.

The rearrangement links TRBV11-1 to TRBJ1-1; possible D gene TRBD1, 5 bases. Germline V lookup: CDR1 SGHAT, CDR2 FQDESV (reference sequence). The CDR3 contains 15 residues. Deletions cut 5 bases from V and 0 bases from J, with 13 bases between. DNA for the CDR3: TGTGCCAGCAGCCCCCGGGAGGGGTTGAACACTGAAGCTTTCTTT. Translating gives CASSPREGLNTEAFF.

This CDR3 is CSAGQGQPQHF. As DNA, the CDR3 is TGCAGTGCGGGACAGGGTCAGCCCCAGCATTTT. V gene TRBV20-1 combines with J gene TRBJ1-5; 9 bases map to TRBD1. The germline V gene encodes CDR1 DFQATT and CDR2 SNEGSKA (reference sequence). The CDR3 runs 11 residues. V dropped 6 bases and J dropped 6; count of bases not matched to a gene: 0.

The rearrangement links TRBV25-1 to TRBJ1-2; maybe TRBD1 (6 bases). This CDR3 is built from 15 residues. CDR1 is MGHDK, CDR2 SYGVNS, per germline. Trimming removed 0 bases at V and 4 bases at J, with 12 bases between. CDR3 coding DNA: TGTGCCAGCAGTGAATACGCAGGGGCGGGCTATGGCTACACCTTC. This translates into CASSEYAGAGYGYTF.

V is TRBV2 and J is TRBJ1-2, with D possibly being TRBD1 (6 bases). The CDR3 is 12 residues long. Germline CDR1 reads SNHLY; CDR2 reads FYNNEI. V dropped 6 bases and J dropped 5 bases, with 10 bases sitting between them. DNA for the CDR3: TGTGCCAGCAGCCTCGGACAGTATGGCTACACCTTC. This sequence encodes CASSLGQYGYTF.

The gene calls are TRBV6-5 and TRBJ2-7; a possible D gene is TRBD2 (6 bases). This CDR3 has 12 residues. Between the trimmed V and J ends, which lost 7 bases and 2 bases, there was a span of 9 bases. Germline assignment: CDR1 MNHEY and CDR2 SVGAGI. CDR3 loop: CASKREAYEQYF. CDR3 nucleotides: TGTGCCAGCAAAAGGGAGGCCTACGAGCAGTACTTC.

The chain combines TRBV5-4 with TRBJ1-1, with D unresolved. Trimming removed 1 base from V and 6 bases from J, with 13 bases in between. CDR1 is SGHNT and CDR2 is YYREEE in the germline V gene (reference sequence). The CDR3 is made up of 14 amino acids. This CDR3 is CASSLWLGRSEAFF. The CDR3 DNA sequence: TGTGCCAGCAGCTTGTGGCTGGGCAGATCTGAAGCTTTCTTT.

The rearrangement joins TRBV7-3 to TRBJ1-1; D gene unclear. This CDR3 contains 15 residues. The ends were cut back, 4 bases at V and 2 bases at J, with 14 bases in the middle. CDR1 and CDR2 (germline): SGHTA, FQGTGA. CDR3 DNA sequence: TGTGCCAGCAGCTCGTCCAGTACATCCAACACTGAAGCTTTCTTT. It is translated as CASSSSSTSNTEAFF.

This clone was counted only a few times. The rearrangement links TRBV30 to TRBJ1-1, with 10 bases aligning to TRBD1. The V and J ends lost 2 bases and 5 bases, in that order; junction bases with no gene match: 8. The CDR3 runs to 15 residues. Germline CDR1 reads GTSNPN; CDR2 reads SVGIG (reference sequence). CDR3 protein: CAWSPGTGVRTEAFF. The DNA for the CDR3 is TGTGCCTGGAGTCCTGGGACAGGGGTGAGGACTGAAGCTTTCTTT.

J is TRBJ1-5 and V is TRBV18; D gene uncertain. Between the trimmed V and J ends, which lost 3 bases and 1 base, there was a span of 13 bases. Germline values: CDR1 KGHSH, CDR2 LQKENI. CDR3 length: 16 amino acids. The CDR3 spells CASSPPGSSSNQPQHF. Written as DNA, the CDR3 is TGTGCCAGCTCACCCCCGGGTTCCAGCAGCAATCAGCCCCAGCATTTT.

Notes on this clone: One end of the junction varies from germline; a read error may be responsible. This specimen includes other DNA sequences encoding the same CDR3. The CDR3, as DNA: TGCGCCAGCAGTTACTCGAGACAGTTTCGCTATGGCTACACCTTC. It is translated as CASSYSRQFRYGYTF. The V call is TRBV6-5, the J call TRBJ1-2, with D perhaps TRBD1 (5 bases). The germline CDR1 and CDR2 sequences are MNHEY and SVGAGI. CDR3 length equals 15 residues.

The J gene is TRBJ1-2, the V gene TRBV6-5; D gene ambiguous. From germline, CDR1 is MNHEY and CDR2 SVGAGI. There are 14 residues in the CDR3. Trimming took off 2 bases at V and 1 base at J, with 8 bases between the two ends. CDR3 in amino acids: CASSYVEGNYGYTF. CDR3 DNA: TGTGCCAGCAGTTACGTGGAGGGTAACTATGGCTACACCTTC.

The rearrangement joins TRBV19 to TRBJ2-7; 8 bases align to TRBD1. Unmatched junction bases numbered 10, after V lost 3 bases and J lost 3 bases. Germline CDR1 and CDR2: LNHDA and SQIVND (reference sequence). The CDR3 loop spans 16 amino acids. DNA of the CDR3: TGTGCCAGTAGTATTATGGCCAGGGGGCATCACTACGAGCAGTACTTC. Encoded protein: CASSIMARGHHYEQYF.

The CDR3 region has the DNA TGCGCCAGCAGCTTGTCTGCGGGGGGGCCAGAGACCCAGTACTTC. This sequence encodes CASSLSAGGPETQYF. The chain uses TRBV5-1 and TRBJ2-5; 9 nucleotides align to TRBD2. From germline, CDR1 is SGHRS and CDR2 YFSETQ. J gave up 4 bases and V 1 base, and 5 bases lay outside the gene matches. The CDR3 is made up of 15 amino acids. Variable domain in full (rest from reference TRBV5-1 and TRBJ2-5): KAGVTQTPRYLIKTRGQQVTLSCSPISGHRSVSWYQQTPGQGLQFLFEYFSETQRNKGNFPGRFSGRQFSNSRSEMNVSTLELGDSALYLCASSLSAGGPETQYFGPGTRLLVL.

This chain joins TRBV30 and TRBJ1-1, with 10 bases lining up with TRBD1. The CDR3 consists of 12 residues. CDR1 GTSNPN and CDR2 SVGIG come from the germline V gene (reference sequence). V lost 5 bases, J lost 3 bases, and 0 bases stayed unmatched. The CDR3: CAWGTGDTEAFF. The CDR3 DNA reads TGTGCCTGGGGGACAGGGGACACTGAAGCTTTCTTT.

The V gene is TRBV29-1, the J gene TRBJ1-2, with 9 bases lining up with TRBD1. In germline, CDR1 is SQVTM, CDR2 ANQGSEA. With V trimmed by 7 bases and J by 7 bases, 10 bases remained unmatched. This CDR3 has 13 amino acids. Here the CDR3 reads CSGTPGQGRGYTF. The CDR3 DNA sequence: TGCAGCGGAACCCCGGGACAGGGACGTGGCTACACCTTC. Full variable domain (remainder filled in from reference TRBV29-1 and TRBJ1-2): SAVISQKPSRDICQRGTSLTIQCQVDSQVTMMFWYRQQPGQSLTLIATANQGSEATYESGFVIDKFPISRPNLTFSTLTVSNMSPEDSSIYLCSGTPGQGRGYTFGSGTRLTVV.

CDR3: CASRTQGPSREQYF. The DNA for the CDR3 is TGTGCCAGCAGGACACAGGGCCCCTCTAGGGAGCAGTACTTC. The chain couples TRBV27 to TRBJ2-7; D perhaps matches TRBD1 (6 bases). Trimming removed 6 bases at V and 7 bases at J, with 19 bases between. Germline V gene sequence: CDR1 MNHEY, CDR2 SMNVEV (reference sequence). This CDR3 comprises 14 residues.

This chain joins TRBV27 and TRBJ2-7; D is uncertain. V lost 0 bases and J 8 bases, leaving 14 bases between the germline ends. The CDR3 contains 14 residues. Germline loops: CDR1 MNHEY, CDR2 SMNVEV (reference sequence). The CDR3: CASSLSSTEGKQYF. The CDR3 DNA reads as TGTGCCAGCAGTTTATCGAGTACAGAAGGCAAGCAGTACTTC.

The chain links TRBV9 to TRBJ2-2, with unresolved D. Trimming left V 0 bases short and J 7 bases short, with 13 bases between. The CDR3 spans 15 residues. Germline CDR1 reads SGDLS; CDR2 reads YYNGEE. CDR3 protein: CASSVGLLTDGELFF. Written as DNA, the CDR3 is TGTGCCAGCAGCGTAGGCCTACTAACCGACGGGGAGCTGTTTTTT. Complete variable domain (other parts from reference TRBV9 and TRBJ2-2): DSGVTQTPKHLITATGQRVTLRCSPRSGDLSVYWYQQSLDQGLQFLIQYYNGEERAKGNILERFSAQQFPDLHSELNLSSLELGDSALYFCASSVGLLTDGELFFGEGSRLTVL.

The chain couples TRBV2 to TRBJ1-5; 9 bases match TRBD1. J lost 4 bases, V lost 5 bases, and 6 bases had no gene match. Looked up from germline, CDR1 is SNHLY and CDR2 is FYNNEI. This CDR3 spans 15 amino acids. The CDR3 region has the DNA TGTGCCAGCAGTCGGGACAGGGAGGCAAATCAGCCCCAGCATTTT. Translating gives CASSRDREANQPQHF.

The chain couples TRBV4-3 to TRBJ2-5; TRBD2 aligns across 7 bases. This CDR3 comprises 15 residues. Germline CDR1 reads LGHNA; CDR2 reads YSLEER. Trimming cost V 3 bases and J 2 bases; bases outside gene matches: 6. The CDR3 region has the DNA TGCGCCAGCAGCCAGGGGGGGACTTGGCAAGAGACCCAGTACTTC. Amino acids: CASSQGGTWQETQYF.

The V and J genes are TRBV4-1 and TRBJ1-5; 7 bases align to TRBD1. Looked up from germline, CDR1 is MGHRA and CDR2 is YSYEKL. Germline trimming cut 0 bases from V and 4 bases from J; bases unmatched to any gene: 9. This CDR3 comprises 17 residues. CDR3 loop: CASSQDPGDRANQPQHF. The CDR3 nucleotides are TGCGCCAGCAGCCAAGATCCGGGTGACAGGGCAAATCAGCCCCAGCATTTT.

The DNA for the CDR3 is TGTGCCAGCTTCCTCAGCGGTGGGGTCCCCTACGAGCAGTACTTC. Its protein is CASFLSGGVPYEQYF. The chain combines TRBV18 with TRBJ2-7; possibly TRBD2 for D (5 bases). This CDR3 comprises 15 residues. Germline V gene lookup returns CDR1 KGHSH and CDR2 LQKENI. Deletions cut 7 bases from V and 2 bases from J, with 18 bases between.

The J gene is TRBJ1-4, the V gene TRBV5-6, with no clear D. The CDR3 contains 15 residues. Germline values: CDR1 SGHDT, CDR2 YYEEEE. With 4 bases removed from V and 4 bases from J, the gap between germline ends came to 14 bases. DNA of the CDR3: TGTGCCAGCAGCCCCCCGGGAGCCGGTAATGAAAAACTGTTTTTT. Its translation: CASSPPGAGNEKLFF.

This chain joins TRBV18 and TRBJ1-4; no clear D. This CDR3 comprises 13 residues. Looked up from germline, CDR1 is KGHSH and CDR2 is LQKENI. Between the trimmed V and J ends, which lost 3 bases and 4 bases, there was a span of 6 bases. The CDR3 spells CASSPNYNEKLFF. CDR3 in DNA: TGTGCCAGCTCACCCAACTATAATGAAAAACTGTTTTTT.

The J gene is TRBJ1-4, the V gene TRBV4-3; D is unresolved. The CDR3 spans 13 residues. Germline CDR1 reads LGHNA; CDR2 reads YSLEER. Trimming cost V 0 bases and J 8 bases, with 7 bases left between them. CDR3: CASSQDLLEKLFF. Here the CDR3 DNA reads TGCGCCAGCAGCCAAGATCTCTTAGAAAAACTGTTTTTT.

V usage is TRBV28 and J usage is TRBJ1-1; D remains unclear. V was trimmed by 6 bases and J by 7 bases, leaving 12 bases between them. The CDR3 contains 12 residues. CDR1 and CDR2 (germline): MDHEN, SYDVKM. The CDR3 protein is CASRATDLEAFF. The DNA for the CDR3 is TGTGCCAGCAGGGCAACAGATCTTGAAGCTTTCTTT.

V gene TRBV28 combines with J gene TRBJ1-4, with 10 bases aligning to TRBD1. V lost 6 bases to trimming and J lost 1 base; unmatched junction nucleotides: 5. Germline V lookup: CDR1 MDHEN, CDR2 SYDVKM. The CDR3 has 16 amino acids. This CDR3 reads CASRTGGAGTNEKLFF. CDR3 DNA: TGTGCCAGCAGGACAGGGGGCGCGGGAACTAATGAAAAACTGTTTTTT. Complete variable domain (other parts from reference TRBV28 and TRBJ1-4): DVKVTQSSRYLVKRTGEKVFLECVQDMDHENMFWYRQDPGLGLRLIYFSYDVKMKEKGDIPEGYSVSREKKERFSLILESASTNQTSMYLCASRTGGAGTNEKLFFGSGTQLSVL.